Below, one T cell receptor (beta chain) is given with its context. The antigen is not known. The data originate from a study of vaccination effects on CD4 cells after COVID-19. Points from the study as a whole: Early post-infection timepoints were absent, and convalescent patients were few. Researchers report that only 1 of 255 vaccine-induced clones in healthy vaccinees cross-reacted with common cold coronaviruses. Infection- and vaccine-induced clones contracted markedly late after vaccination.

Peptide-pool stimulation followed by sequencing identified expanded antigen-specific CD4+ clonotypes in the ViraFEST assay. The culture ran for approximately nine days before CD4+ T cells were isolated. Two doses of either BNT162b2 or mRNA-1273 were given to each participant. For each well, two million PBMC were cultured with 10 IU/ml IL-2 and about 11 ug/ml peptides. Method: immunoSEQ multiplex PCR; TCRdb's copy keeps in-frame clones and lacks some. Altogether 28,000 or so clones are present, approximately 83% being singletons, with the ten largest covering over 1.1%. CDR3 length equals 13 residues.

The chain joins TRBV12-2 to TRBJ2-7. TRBV12-2 counts as a pseudogene. Source: CD4+ T cells from PBMCs cultured with HCoV-NL63 spike peptides, taken after COVID-19 vaccination. The sequence derives from a human donor who received a COVID-19 vaccine. Some clones in this sample may be carry-over from other donors' samples. CDR3 amino acids: CINRDDSSYEQYV. CDR3 nucleotide sequence: TGCATAAACCGGGACGACAGCTCCTACGAGCAGTACGTC.